This T cell receptor (beta chain) was identified during a study of CD8+ T cells in alopecia areata (dated 2018 in TCRdb). Study-level background: The treated patients, all with moderate-to-severe alopecia areata, were enrolled in an open-label pilot trial of oral tofacitinib given at 5 to 10 mg twice daily. Patients stayed on tofacitinib for 6 to 18 months and then had 6 months of follow-up off drug so that delayed response and recurrence could be assessed. In treated patients, disease severity was measured using the SALT score, which gives the percentage of scalp surface area affected. To study T cell clonal expansion in alopecia areata, the researchers applied high-throughput TCRbeta sequencing to both the C3H/HeJ mouse model and human patients. Human TCRbeta sequencing covered scalp tissue and sorted CD4+ and CD8+ peripheral blood T cells from patchy and totalis/universalis alopecia areata patients and healthy controls. Patients on tofacitinib were biopsied at baseline and after 4 and 24 weeks of treatment, and several of the patients also had a later scalp biopsy. Scalp clonality was compared among normal scalp (n=4), patchy alopecia areata scalp (n=8), and alopecia totalis/universalis scalp (n=8). RNA came from the PAXgene miRNA kit for fixed scalp, the miRNeasy kit for PBMCs, and the RNeasy kit for mouse skin. TCRbeta CDR3 regions were amplified by immunoSEQ multiplex PCR using 35 Vbeta forward and 13 Jbeta reverse primers. General conclusions and limits of the study: During tofacitinib treatment, many expanded lesional clones stuck around in both scalp and blood, and this persistence may partly explain why relapse happens after treatment is stopped. Because the treated cohort was small and included a single nonresponder, larger studies are needed to assess links between baseline CD8+ expansion and response. TCR sequences shared between patients were less clear than in mice, possibly partly because of HLA diversity in the patient population. Lesional scalp, especially in alopecia totalis/universalis, showed higher clonality and more expanded CD8+ clones than normal scalp, suggesting antigenic drive. With tofacitinib, both scalp clonality and the number of expanded CD8+ clones among the top 100 scalp clones went down significantly. Unlike mouse skin, where gammadelta T cells dominate, normal human skin contains resident alphabeta T cells that get sequenced too, which complicates analysis of the scalp TCR repertoire.

The CDR3 spans 13 residues, from the cysteine through the phenylalanine. Just the 39-base CDR3 DNA is kept, in frame starting at base 1. From a lookup of the germline V gene (reference sequence), CDR1 and CDR2 are LNHDA and SQIVND. V loses 5 bases of germline sequence and J loses 2 bases, and the interval between the two ends is 7 bases. The sample's treatment or condition label is to be understood as: oral pan-JAK inhibitor, 5-10 mg twice daily. From alopecia areata patients, peripheral blood was collected along with lesional scalp punch biopsies. PBMCs were isolated by density centrifugation and stained for CD3, CD4 and CD8, and CD4+ and CD8+ T cells were sorted on a FACSAria. The method behind the library was the immunoSEQ multiplex PCR assay. RNA was extracted from all samples and reverse transcribed into cDNA as template for TCR sequencing. SuperScript III was used for first-strand cDNA synthesis, primed with a 2:1 mix of oligo-dT and random hexamers. A synthetic immune receptor repertoire was used to measure amplification bias, and any remaining bias was corrected computationally. Concerning the study's data processing: Raw reads were preprocessed to remove errors, and CDR3 was defined by IMGT conventions from the conserved cysteine to phenylalanine. Clonality was calculated as 1 minus Shannon entropy normalized by log2 of the number of productive unique TCRs. CD4 or CD8 identity of scalp clones was inferred by cross-referencing scalp TCRbeta sequences with sorted blood CD4 and CD8 repertoires. TCRdb took this table from immuneACCESS and kept in-frame rearrangements with V and J called. Such tables lack part of the clones; where checked against another copy, unresolved V genes explain under half of the gap, and the rest is unexplained. The V and J calls and the clone size are those of that table, but D and trimming were determined from the DNA. For this sample there are some 190,000 clones; approximately 50% appear just once. About 9.4% of the sample lies in the top ten.

On this clone: Its binding antigen is unknown. Per-base qualities were not stored, and no clone one base away is much larger.

The receptor was derived from a human donor with alopecia areata. Rearrangement joined TRBV19 to TRBJ1-5; the D gene is perhaps TRBD1, from 5 matching bases. Sequenced here: CD8+ T cells sorted from blood, sampled at approximately week 51, from a patient treated with tofacitinib. The DNA sequence follows: TGTGCCAGTAGTTTCAGGGGCAATCAGCCCCAGCATTTT. Translated, it gives CASSFRGNQPQHF. The full variable domain, with segments outside the CDR3 supplied by the reference TRBV19 and TRBJ1-5 proteins, appears as DGGITQSPKYLFRKEGQNVTLSCEQNLNHDAMYWYRQDPGQGLRLIYYSQIVNDFQKGDIAEGYSVSREKKESFPLTVTSAQKNPTAFYLCASSFRGNQPQHFGDGTRLSIL.